The 8 T cell receptor beta chains below were found in one sample sequenced in a study of response to subunit inactivated influenza vaccine. TCRdb reprocessed the RT-PCR reads via MiXCR and lists one record per CDR3 protein. The table includes around 750,000 distinct CDR3 sequences, over 20% detected once. Sequenced here: PBMCs from blood, sampled roughly 5 days after vaccination. These receptors came from a man in his fifties or sixties who received an inactivated influenza vaccine.

The chain carries TRBV20-1 and TRBJ2-7; D may match TRBD1 or TRBD2 (6 bases each). The CDR3 sequence is 15 residues long. Germline CDR1 DFQATT, CDR2 SNEGSKA (reference sequence). Trimming took off 0 bases at V and 4 bases at J, with 16 bases between the two ends. This CDR3 is CSARDGSGGIYEQYF. CDR3 nucleotides: TGCAGTGCTAGAGATGGCTCCGGGGGCATATACGAGCAGTACTTC.

J is TRBJ1-2 and V is TRBV27, with D possibly TRBD1 on 5 matching bases. V was clipped by 6 bases and J by 6 bases, with 17 bases between them. The CDR3 loop spans 14 amino acids. The germline gives CDR1 MNHEY, CDR2 SMNVEV (reference sequence). The CDR3 DNA sequence: TGTGCCAGCAGAGACCCGGGACTGCGACATGGCTACACCTTC. It encodes CASRDPGLRHGYTF.

This chain links TRBV29-1 with TRBJ1-2; 9 bases are a match to TRBD1. CDR3 length: 11 amino acids. Per the germline V gene, CDR1 is SQVTM and CDR2 is ANQGSEA. Losses at the gene ends were 7 bases for V and 6 bases for J; bases not matched to a gene: 3. The CDR3 loop is CSAWDRDGYTF. The DNA for the CDR3 is TGCAGCGCATGGGACAGGGATGGCTACACCTTC.

There are a few counts of this clonotype. This CDR3 is CATSRPGGADTQYF. Written as DNA, the CDR3 is TGTGCCACCAGCAGACCAGGGGGGGCAGATACGCAGTATTTT. This chain uses TRBV15 with TRBJ2-3; D tentatively reads TRBD1 or TRBD2 (7 bases each). This CDR3 comprises 14 residues. V dropped 2 bases and J dropped 4 bases, with 10 bases sitting between them. CDR1 is LNHNV, CDR2 YYDKDF, per germline (reference sequence). The full variable domain, completed using reference TRBV15 and TRBJ2-3, is DAMVIQNPRYQVTQFGKPVTLSCSQTLNHNVMYWYQQKSSQAPKLLFHYYDKDFNNEADTPDNFQSRRPNTSFCFLDIRSPGLGDTAMYLCATSRPGGADTQYFGPGTRLTVL.

This clonotype was seen only a few times. The CDR3 coding sequence is TGTGCCACCGCGTGGGGACAGGCAGGAACTAATGAAAAACTGTTTTTT. Translating it yields CATAWGQAGTNEKLFF. This rearrangement joins TRBV10-3 to TRBJ1-4; 8 bases line up with TRBD1. The CDR3 consists of 16 residues. Germline loops: CDR1 ENHRY, CDR2 SYGVKD. V lost 10 bases and J lost 1; bases outside the gene matches: 11.

In this sample, this clonotype turned up a few times. This chain joins TRBV6-5 and TRBJ2-7; D possibly matches TRBD1 or TRBD2 (5 bases each). The length of the CDR3 is 14 residues. CDR1 and CDR2 from the germline V gene are MNHEY and SVGAGI. Trimming stripped 0 bases from V and 3 bases from J, with 9 bases between. CDR3 region: CASSYSGVVYEQYF. CDR3 nucleotide sequence: TGTGCCAGCAGTTACTCGGGGGTCGTCTACGAGCAGTACTTC.

This clonotype turned up a few times. This rearrangement joins TRBV5-1 to TRBJ1-5, with D possibly TRBD1 on 6 matching bases. Germline V gene data show CDR1 as SGHRS and CDR2 as YFSETQ. The CDR3 contains 14 residues. V lost 7 bases and J 3 bases, leaving 14 bases between the germline ends. CDR3 region: CASGGARDNQPQHF. DNA of the CDR3: TGCGCCAGCGGGGGGGCTAGAGACAATCAGCCCCAGCATTTT.

This clonotype was detected only a few times. This rearrangement joins TRBV12-3 or TRBV12-4 to TRBJ2-3; 8 nucleotides agree with TRBD2. V gave up 3 bases and J gave up 2 bases; unmatched junction bases: 10. The CDR3 consists of 17 residues. The CDR3: CASSFRSGGSYTDTQYF. CDR3 coding DNA: TGTGCCAGCAGTTTCAGGTCGGGGGGGTCCTACACAGATACGCAGTATTTT.